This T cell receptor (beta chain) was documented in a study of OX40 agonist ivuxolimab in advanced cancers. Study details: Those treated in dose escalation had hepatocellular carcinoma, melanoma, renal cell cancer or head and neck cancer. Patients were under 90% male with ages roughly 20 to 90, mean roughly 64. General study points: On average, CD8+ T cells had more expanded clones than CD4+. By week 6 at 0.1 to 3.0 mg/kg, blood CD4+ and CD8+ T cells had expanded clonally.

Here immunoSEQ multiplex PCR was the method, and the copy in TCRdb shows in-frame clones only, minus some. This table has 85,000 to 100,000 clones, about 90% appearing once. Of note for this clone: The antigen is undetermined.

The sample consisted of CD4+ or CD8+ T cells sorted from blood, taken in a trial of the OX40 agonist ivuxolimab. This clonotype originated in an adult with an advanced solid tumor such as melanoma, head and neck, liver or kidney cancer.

The CDR3 is CASSLGPDPNYGYTF. The CDR3 nucleotides read TGTGCCAGCAGCTTAGGGCCAGACCCTAACTATGGCTACACCTTC. This chain uses TRBV7-2 with TRBJ1-2; D is ambiguous. CDR1 is SGHTA, CDR2 FQGNSA, per germline. V lost 1 base and J lost 0, with 9 bases in between. The CDR3 extends over 15 amino acids.